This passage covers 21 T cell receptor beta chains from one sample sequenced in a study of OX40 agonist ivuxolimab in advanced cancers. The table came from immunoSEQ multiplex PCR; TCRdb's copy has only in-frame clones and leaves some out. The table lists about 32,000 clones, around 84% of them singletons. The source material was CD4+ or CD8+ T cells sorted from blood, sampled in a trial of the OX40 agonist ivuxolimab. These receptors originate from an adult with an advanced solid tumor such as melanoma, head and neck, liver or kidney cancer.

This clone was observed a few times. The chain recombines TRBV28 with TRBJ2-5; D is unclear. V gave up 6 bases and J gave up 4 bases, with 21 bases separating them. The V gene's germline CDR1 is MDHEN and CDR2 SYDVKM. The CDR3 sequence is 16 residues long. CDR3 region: CASSLGRPGSGETQYF. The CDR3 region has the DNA TGTGCCAGCAGCCTCGGCAGGCCAGGTTCTGGAGAGACCCAGTACTTC.

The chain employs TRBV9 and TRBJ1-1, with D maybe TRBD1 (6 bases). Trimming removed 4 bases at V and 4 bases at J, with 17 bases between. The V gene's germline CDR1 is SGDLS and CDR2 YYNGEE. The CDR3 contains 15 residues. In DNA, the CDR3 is TGTGCCAGCAGCTTGACAGGTGCCTACGGCACTGAAGCTTTCTTT. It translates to CASSLTGAYGTEAFF.

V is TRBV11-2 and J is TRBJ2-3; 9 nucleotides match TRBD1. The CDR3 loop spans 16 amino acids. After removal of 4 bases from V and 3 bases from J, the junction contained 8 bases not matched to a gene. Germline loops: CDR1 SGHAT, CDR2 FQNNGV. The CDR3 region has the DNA TGTGCCAGCAGCTCCAATACAGGGGGCATTACAGATACGCAGTATTTT. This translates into CASSSNTGGITDTQYF.

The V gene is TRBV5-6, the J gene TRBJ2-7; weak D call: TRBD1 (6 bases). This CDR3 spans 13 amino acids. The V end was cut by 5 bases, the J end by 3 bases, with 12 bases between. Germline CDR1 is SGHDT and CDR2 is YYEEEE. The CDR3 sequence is CASSSGTSYEQYF. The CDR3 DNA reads TGTGCCAGCAGTTCCGGGACAAGCTACGAGCAGTACTTC.

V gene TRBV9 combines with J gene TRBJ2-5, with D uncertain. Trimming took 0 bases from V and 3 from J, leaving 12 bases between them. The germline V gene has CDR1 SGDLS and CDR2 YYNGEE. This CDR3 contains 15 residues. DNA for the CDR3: TGTGCCAGCAGCGTAGTGCAAGGGCCAAAAGAGACCCAGTACTTC. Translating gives CASSVVQGPKETQYF.

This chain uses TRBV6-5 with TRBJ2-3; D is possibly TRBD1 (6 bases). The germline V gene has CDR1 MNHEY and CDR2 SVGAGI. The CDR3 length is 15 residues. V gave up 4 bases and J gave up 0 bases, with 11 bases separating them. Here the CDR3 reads CASSSGTSSTDTQYF. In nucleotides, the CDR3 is TGTGCCAGCAGTTCGGGGACATCCAGCACAGATACGCAGTATTTT.

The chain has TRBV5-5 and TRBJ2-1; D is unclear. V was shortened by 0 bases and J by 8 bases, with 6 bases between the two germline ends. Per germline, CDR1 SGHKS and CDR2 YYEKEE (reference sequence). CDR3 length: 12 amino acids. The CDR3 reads CASSLGMDEQFF. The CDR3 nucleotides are TGTGCCAGCAGCTTGGGAATGGATGAGCAGTTCTTC. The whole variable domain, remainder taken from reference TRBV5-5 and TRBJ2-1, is DAGVTQSPTHLIKTRGQQVTLRCSPISGHKSVSWYQQVLGQGPQFIFQYYEKEERGRGNFPDRFSARQFPNYSSELNVNALLLGDSALYLCASSLGMDEQFFGPGTRLTVL.

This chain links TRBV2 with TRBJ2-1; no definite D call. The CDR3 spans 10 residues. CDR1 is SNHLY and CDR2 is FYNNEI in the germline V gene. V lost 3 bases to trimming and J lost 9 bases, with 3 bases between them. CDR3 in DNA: TGTGCCAGCAGTGAGAGTGAGCAGTTCTTC. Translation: CASSESEQFF. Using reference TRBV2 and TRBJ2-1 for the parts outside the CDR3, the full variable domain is EPEVTQTPSHQVTQMGQEVILRCVPISNHLYFYWYRQILGQKVEFLVSFYNNEISEKSEIFDDQFSVERPDGSNFTLKIRSTKLEDSAMYFCASSESEQFFGPGTRLTVL.

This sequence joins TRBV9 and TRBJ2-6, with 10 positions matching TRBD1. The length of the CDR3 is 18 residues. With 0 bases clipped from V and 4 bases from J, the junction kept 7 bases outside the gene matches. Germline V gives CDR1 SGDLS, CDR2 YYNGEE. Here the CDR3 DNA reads TGTGCCAGCAGCGTAGATGGGACAGGGGTTTCAGGGGCCAACGTCCTGACTTTC. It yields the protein CASSVDGTGVSGANVLTF. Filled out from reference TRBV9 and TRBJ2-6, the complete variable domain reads DSGVTQTPKHLITATGQRVTLRCSPRSGDLSVYWYQQSLDQGLQFLIQYYNGEERAKGNILERFSAQQFPDLHSELNLSSLELGDSALYFCASSVDGTGVSGANVLTFGAGSRLTVL.

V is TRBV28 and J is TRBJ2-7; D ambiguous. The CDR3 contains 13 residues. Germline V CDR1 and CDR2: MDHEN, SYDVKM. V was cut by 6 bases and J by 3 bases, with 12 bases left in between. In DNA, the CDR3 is TGTGCCAGCAGGGGAATGAGTGACTACGAGCAGTACTTC. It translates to CASRGMSDYEQYF.

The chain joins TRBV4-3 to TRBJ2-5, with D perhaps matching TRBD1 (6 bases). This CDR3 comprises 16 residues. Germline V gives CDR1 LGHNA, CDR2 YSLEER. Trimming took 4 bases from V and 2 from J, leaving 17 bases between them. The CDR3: CASSPSSRGVQETQYF. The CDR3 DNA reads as TGCGCCAGCAGCCCGTCCAGCAGGGGAGTTCAAGAGACCCAGTACTTC.

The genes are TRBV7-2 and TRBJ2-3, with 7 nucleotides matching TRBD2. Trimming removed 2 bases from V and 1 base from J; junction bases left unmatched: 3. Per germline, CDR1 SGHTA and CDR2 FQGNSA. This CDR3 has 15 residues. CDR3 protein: CASSLWGGGTDTQYF. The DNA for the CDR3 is TGTGCCAGCAGCTTATGGGGGGGTGGCACAGATACGCAGTATTTT.

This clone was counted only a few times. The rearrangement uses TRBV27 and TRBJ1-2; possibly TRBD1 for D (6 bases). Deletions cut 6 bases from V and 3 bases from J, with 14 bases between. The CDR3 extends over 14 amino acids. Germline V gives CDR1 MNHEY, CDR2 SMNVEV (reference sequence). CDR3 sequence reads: CASRHQGTDYGYTF. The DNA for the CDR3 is TGTGCCAGCAGACACCAGGGGACGGACTATGGCTACACCTTC.

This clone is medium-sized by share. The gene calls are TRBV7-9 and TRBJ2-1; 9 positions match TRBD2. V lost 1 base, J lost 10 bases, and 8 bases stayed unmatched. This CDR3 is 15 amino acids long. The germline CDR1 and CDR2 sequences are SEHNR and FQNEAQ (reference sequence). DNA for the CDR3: TGTGCCAGCAGCTTAGTGCGGGAGGGCCTGAACGAGCAGTTCTTC. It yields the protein CASSLVREGLNEQFF. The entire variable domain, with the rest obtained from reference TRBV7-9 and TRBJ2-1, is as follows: DTGVSQNPRHKITKRGQNVTFRCDPISEHNRLYWYRQTLGQGPEFLTYFQNEAQLEKSRLLSDRFSAERPKGSFSTLEIQRTEQGDSAMYLCASSLVREGLNEQFFGPGTRLTVL.

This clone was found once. CDR3 sequence reads: CASSQDGGLSYEQYF. DNA for the CDR3: TGCGCCAGCAGCCAAGACGGGGGACTCTCCTACGAGCAGTACTTC. This chain uses TRBV4-1 with TRBJ2-7, with D possibly TRBD2 on 6 matching bases. The CDR3 extends over 15 amino acids. The germline V gene has CDR1 MGHRA and CDR2 YSYEKL. Trimming pared 0 bases from V and 0 bases from J, leaving 9 bases between.

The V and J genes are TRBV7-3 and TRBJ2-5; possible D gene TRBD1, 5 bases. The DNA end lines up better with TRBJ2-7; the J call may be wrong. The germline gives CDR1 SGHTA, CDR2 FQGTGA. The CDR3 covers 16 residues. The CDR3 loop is CASSPPQGRFENEQYF. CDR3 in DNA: TGTGCCAGCAGCCCGCCGCAGGGCCGATTTGAGAACGAGCAGTACTTC.

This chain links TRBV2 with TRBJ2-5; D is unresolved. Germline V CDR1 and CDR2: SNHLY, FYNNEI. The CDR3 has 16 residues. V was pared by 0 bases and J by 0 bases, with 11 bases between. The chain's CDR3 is CASSEARTLYQETQYF. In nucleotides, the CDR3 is TGTGCCAGCAGTGAAGCCCGGACCCTGTACCAAGAGACCCAGTACTTC.

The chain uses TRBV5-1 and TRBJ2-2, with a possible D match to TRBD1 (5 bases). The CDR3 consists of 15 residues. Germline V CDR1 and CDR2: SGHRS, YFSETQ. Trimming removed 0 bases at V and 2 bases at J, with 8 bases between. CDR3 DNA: TGCGCCAGCAGCTTGGCAGGGATCAACACCGGGGAGCTGTTTTTT. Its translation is CASSLAGINTGELFF.

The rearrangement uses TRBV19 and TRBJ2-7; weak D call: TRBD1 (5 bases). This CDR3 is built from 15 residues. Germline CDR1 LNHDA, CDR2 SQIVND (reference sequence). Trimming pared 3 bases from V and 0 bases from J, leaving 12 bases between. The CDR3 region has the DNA TGTGCCAGTAGTATTGGATCAGGGATCTCCTACGAGCAGTACTTC. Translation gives CASSIGSGISYEQYF.

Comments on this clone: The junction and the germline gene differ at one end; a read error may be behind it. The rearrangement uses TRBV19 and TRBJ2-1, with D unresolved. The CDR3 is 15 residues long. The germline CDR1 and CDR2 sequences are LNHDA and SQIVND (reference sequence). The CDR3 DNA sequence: TGTGCCAGCAGTAAGAACCCGGATGGCTCTCTAGGGCAGTTCTTC. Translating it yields CASSKNPDGSLGQFF.

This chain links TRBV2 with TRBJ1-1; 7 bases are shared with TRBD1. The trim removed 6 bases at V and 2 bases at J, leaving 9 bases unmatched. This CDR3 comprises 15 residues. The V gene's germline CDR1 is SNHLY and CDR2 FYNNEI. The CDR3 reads CASSRAWDRNTEAFF. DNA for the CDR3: TGTGCCAGCAGCAGAGCCTGGGACAGAAACACTGAAGCTTTCTTT.